This T cell receptor gamma chain was sequenced during a study of gamma-delta T cells after stem cell transplantation. TCRdb re-identified clones in the RT-PCR reads via CATT. Counted here are around 2,100 gamma-chain clones, less than 8.5% occurring once; the ten biggest clones make up roughly two thirds. Judged by abundance, this clone is medium-sized. Since a much larger clone is just one base distant, this may be a read error. The CDR3 extends over 17 amino acids. Germline V gives CDR1 GITISATS, CDR2 ISYDGTV (reference sequence). The TCR sequence derives from a human donor. It is not recorded whose cells these are; they may come from a transplant donor. The V call is TRGV9, the J call TRGJP. No J gene was available from TCRdb, and it was assigned here by a germline match of the DNA. Material: gamma-delta T cells. CDR3 amino acids: CALWEGFQELGKKNKVF. CDR3 DNA sequence: TGTGCCTTGTGGGAGGGATTTCAAGAGTTGGGCAAAAAAAACAAGGTATTT.